The rows below give T cell receptor beta chains drawn from one sample of a study of T-cell memory formation after mild COVID-19. Each CDR3 protein gets one entry after TCRdb re-called the 5' RACE reads with MiXCR. This sample yields roughly 250,000 distinct CDR3 sequences, of which less than 20% are seen a single time; approximately 3.6% belongs to the top ten. Material for sequencing was PBMCs or a T cell subset sorted from them (not recorded which). The receptors were gathered from a man younger than 35 who had mild COVID-19 (a few samples of this study predate the infection). Cell type and time point are not known. CDR3s include the opening cysteine and the closing phenylalanine or tryptophan. Fields, in order: J gene, V gene, clone size, D gene, CDR3 protein, CDR3 DNA. The D gene is left open where the match is weak. Where a row states a size, it is once, few, many or the class of an expanded clone; other rows omit it.

TRBJ1-4 | TRBV27 | NA | NA | CASSSVSLGKLFF | TGTGCCAGCAGTTCAGTATCGTTGGGAAAACTGTTTTTT
TRBJ2-1 | TRBV29-1 | NA | NA | CSAAPRVSYNEQFF | TGCAGCGCTGCCCCACGGGTCTCCTACAATGAGCAGTTCTTC
TRBJ2-5 | TRBV19 | few | NA | CASNPGIWGRETQYF | TGTGCCAGTAATCCGGGGATTTGGGGTAGGGAGACCCAGTACTTC
TRBJ2-2 | TRBV12-3/TRBV12-4 | NA | TRBD1 | CASSLGTGGVWIRELFF | TGTGCCAGCAGTTTAGGGACAGGGGGCGTATGGATTCGGGAGCTGTTTTTT
TRBJ1-4 | TRBV6-6 | few | TRBD1 | CASRNRGGQGGVGEKLFF | TGTGCCAGCAGGAACCGGGGGGGACAGGGAGGCGTCGGTGAAAAACTGTTTTTT
TRBJ1-5 | TRBV20-1 | NA | NA | CSAAHAGAYSNQPQHF | TGCAGTGCAGCCCACGCAGGAGCTTATAGCAATCAGCCCCAGCATTTT
TRBJ2-5 | TRBV12-3/TRBV12-4 | NA | NA | CASSILAKRETQYF | TGTGCCAGCAGTATTTTAGCTAAGCGGGAGACCCAGTACTTC
TRBJ2-3 | TRBV24-1 | NA | TRBD2 | CATSDPGTSGEGTQYF | TGTGCCACCAGTGACCCTGGGACCAGCGGGGAGGGTACGCAGTATTTT
TRBJ2-1 | TRBV7-3 | few | TRBD2 | CASSPNGGGYNEQFF | TGTGCCAGCAGCCCCAACGGGGGGGGGTACAATGAGCAGTTCTTC
TRBJ2-2 | TRBV5-1 | NA | NA | CASSTGTENTGELFF | TGCGCCAGCAGTACCGGGACGGAGAACACCGGGGAGCTGTTTTTT
TRBJ2-5 | TRBV2 | few | NA | CASTRDSGGSETQYF | TGTGCCAGCACCCGGGACTCCGGTGGGTCCGAGACCCAGTACTTC
TRBJ2-1 | TRBV5-1 | NA | TRBD2 | CASSLAPGRVGNNEQFF | TGCGCCAGCAGCTTGGCCCCGGGGAGGGTCGGCAACAATGAGCAGTTCTTC
TRBJ1-1 | TRBV18 | few | TRBD1 | CASSPDRGLTEAFF | TGTGCCAGCTCACCTGACAGGGGGCTTACTGAAGCTTTCTTT
TRBJ2-2 | TRBV7-2 | NA | NA | CASSLAPGPATGELFF | TGTGCCAGCAGCTTAGCCCCGGGCCCCGCCACCGGGGAGCTGTTTTTT
TRBJ2-6 | TRBV6-5 | once | NA | CASSYSWGAGANVLTF | TGTGCCAGCAGTTACTCGTGGGGGGCTGGGGCCAACGTCCTGACTTTC
TRBJ1-1 | TRBV20-1 | NA | NA | CSAIDLNTEAFF | TGCAGTGCTATCGATTTGAACACTGAAGCTTTCTTT
TRBJ1-3 | TRBV6-1 | few | NA | CASSEYWRKAASGNTIYF | TGTGCCAGCAGTGAATACTGGAGGAAGGCCGCCTCTGGAAACACCATATATTTT
TRBJ1-3 | TRBV20-1 | NA | NA | CSALPLLRPGFSGNTIYF | TGCAGTGCGCTCCCCCTCCTCCGTCCAGGTTTCTCTGGAAACACCATATATTTT
TRBJ1-4 | TRBV20-1 | many | NA | CSAGHGRRGEKLFF | TGCAGTGCTGGGCACGGGCGCCGAGGTGAAAAACTGTTTTTT
TRBJ2-7 | TRBV5-1 | many | TRBD1 | CASSLGTGRSYEQYF | TGCGCCAGCAGCCTCGGGACAGGCCGATCTTACGAGCAGTACTTC
TRBJ1-1 | TRBV7-9 | few | NA | CASSPTAGRRGNTEAFF | TGTGCCAGCAGTCCCACCGCAGGGAGAAGGGGCAACACTGAAGCTTTCTTT
TRBJ1-1 | TRBV4-1 | NA | NA | CASSQVSQGRTEAFF | TGCGCCAGCAGCCAAGTTTCACAGGGACGGACTGAAGCTTTCTTT
TRBJ2-7 | TRBV12-3/TRBV12-4 | few | NA | CASSRRGTLEEQYF | TGTGCCAGCAGTAGGAGGGGAACATTGGAAGAGCAGTACTTC
TRBJ1-1 | TRBV5-1 | few | TRBD1 | CASSRGAQGANTEAFF | TGCGCCAGCAGCCGGGGGGCTCAGGGGGCGAACACTGAAGCTTTCTTT
TRBJ2-3 | TRBV4-3 | few | TRBD2 | CASSQDSWEGPDTQYF | TGCGCCAGCAGCCAAGACTCTTGGGAGGGACCAGATACGCAGTATTTT
TRBJ2-3 | TRBV12-3/TRBV12-4 | medium-sized | NA | CASSLSSTDTQYF | TGTGCCAGCAGTTTGTCCTCCACAGATACGCAGTATTTT
TRBJ2-3 | TRBV20-1 | NA | TRBD2 | CSPSERGFADTQYF | TGCAGTCCCTCGGAGCGGGGGTTCGCAGATACGCAGTATTTT
TRBJ2-3 | TRBV24-1 | NA | TRBD2 | CATSDPSGRADTQYF | TGTGCCACCAGTGACCCTAGCGGGAGGGCAGATACGCAGTATTTT
TRBJ1-2 | TRBV19 | NA | NA | CASSPLGREGYTF | TGTGCCAGTAGTCCCTTGGGGAGGGAAGGCTACACCTTC